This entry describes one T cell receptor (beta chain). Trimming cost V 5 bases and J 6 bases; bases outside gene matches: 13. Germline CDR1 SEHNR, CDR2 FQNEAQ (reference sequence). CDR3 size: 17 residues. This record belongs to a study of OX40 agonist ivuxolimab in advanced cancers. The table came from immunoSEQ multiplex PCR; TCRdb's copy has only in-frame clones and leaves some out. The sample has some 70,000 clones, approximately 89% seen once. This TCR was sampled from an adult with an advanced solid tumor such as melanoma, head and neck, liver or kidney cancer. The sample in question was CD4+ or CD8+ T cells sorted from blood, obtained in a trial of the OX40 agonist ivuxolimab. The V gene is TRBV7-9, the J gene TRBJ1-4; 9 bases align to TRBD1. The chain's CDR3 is CASSPVPGQGRDEKLFF. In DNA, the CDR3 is TGTGCCAGCAGCCCCGTCCCGGGACAGGGCCGAGATGAAAAACTGTTTTTT.